Shown below are 17 T cell receptor beta chains from a single sample sequenced in a study of breast tumors, draining lymph nodes, adjacent tissues. Each CDR3 protein gets one entry after TCRdb re-called the multiplex PCR reads with MiXCR. The sample lists approximately 230,000 distinct CDR3 sequences, approximately 36% occurring once. The lymph nodes were axillary draining lymph nodes from breast cancer patients. Source material: axillary lymph node tissue. The receptors were gathered from a female donor with breast cancer. Some clones in this sample may be carry-over from other donors' samples.

This clonotype was seen repeatedly, ten times or more. The V gene is TRBV20-1, the J gene TRBJ1-3; D not resolved. The ends were cut back, 5 bases at V and 4 bases at J, with 6 bases in the middle. The CDR3 length is 11 residues. Germline CDR1 is DFQATT and CDR2 is SNEGSKA (reference sequence). The CDR3, as DNA: TGCAGTGCTCCACTAGGAAACACCATATATTTT. This sequence encodes CSAPLGNTIYF.

The sample holds many counts of this clonotype. The chain combines TRBV29-1 with TRBJ1-3; a weak D match, TRBD1 (6 bases). The CDR3 spans 16 residues. CDR1 is SQVTM and CDR2 is ANQGSEA in the germline V gene. V lost 4 bases to trimming and J lost 0 bases, with 16 bases between them. The CDR3 sequence: CSVAPGQSSSGNTIYF. DNA of the CDR3: TGCAGCGTTGCTCCCGGACAGTCGAGCTCTGGAAACACCATATATTTT.

This clonotype has a count of ten or more. CDR3 sequence reads: CSVGWRGGDEQFF. In nucleotides, the CDR3 is TGCAGCGTTGGTTGGAGGGGCGGGGATGAGCAGTTCTTC. The chain links TRBV29-1 to TRBJ2-1, with D possibly matching TRBD2 (6 bases). The germline V and J ends were trimmed by 4 bases and 8 bases, with 15 bases remaining between them. The V gene's germline CDR1 is SQVTM and CDR2 ANQGSEA. The CDR3 consists of 13 residues.

Ten or more counts support this clonotype. The chain combines TRBV5-1 with TRBJ2-3; D perhaps matches TRBD2 (6 bases). Trimming removed 4 bases at V and 2 bases at J, with 17 bases between. In germline, CDR1 is SGHRS, CDR2 YFSETQ. The CDR3 length is 16 residues. Written as DNA, the CDR3 is TGCGCCAGCAGCCCCCCAGCGGGTACAAACACAGATACGCAGTATTTT. Residues: CASSPPAGTNTDTQYF.

This clonotype was found many times. This rearrangement joins TRBV7-9 to TRBJ2-3; TRBD2 might be the D (6 bases). Germline CDR1 SEHNR, CDR2 FQNEAQ (reference sequence). The germline V and J ends were trimmed by 5 bases and 2 bases, with 11 bases remaining between them. The CDR3 extends over 14 amino acids. CDR3 DNA sequence: TGTGCCAGCAGCCCCGGGACTCTCACAGATACGCAGTATTTT. Translated: CASSPGTLTDTQYF.

The gene calls are TRBV6-1 and TRBJ1-2, with D perhaps matching TRBD1 (5 bases). The V and J ends lost 10 bases and 9 bases respectively, with 18 bases between them. This CDR3 spans 12 amino acids. In germline, CDR1 is MNHNS, CDR2 SASEGT. CDR3 sequence (DNA): TGTGCCACTCTAAGGGGTGGCGGCCGCTACACCTTC. Residues: CATLRGGGRYTF.

This clonotype was counted ten times or more. The chain is built from TRBV5-1 and TRBJ2-2, with D tentatively TRBD1 or TRBD2 (5 bases each). The CDR3 covers 19 residues. V shed 2 bases and J shed 6 bases, with 26 bases lying between them. The V gene's germline CDR1 is SGHRS and CDR2 YFSETQ. The CDR3, as DNA: TGCGCCAGCAGCTTTACACCGGGATCGGGACGGATGAGAGCCGGGGAGCTGTTTTTT. This codes for CASSFTPGSGRMRAGELFF.

Of note for this clonotype: A much larger clone lies a single base off, so this may be a read error. The chain recombines TRBV7-9 with TRBJ2-3; TRBD1 might be the D (6 bases). This CDR3 has 16 residues. CDR1 is SEHNR and CDR2 is FQNEAQ in the germline V gene (reference sequence). CDR3 DNA sequence: TGTACCAGCAGCTTATATGGGGCAGGGGACACAGATACGCAGTATTTT. Protein product: CTSSLYGAGDTDTQYF. The full variable domain, completed using reference TRBV7-9 and TRBJ2-3, is DTGVSQNPRHKITKRGQNVTFRCDPISEHNRLYWYRQTLGQGPEFLTYFQNEAQLEKSRLLSDRFSAERPKGSFSTLEIQRTEQGDSAMYLCTSSLYGAGDTDTQYFGPGTRLTVL.

A few counts support this clonotype. The rearrangement links TRBV6-1 to TRBJ2-7; 11 bases are a match to TRBD2. The length of the CDR3 is 18 residues. In germline, CDR1 is MNHNS, CDR2 SASEGT. Unmatched junction bases numbered 13, after V lost 6 bases and J lost 0 bases. The CDR3 region is CASRTGVAGGRSSYEQYF. The CDR3 DNA follows: TGTGCCAGCAGGACAGGGGTAGCGGGAGGGCGAAGCTCCTACGAGCAGTACTTC.

As regards this clonotype: A much larger clone differs by one base, so this may be a read error. The chain combines TRBV5-1 with TRBJ2-5; 8 bases are shared with TRBD1. The CDR3 sequence is 15 residues long. The trim removed 2 bases at V and 5 bases at J, leaving 8 bases unmatched. CDR1 and CDR2 from the germline V gene are SGHRS and YFSETQ. The CDR3 nucleotides are TGCGCCAGCAGCTTTTCCAGGGGGCGCCACGAGACCCAGTACTTC. This codes for CASSFSRGRHETQYF. The full variable domain, with the rest looked up from reference TRBV5-1 and TRBJ2-5, is KAGVTQTPRYLIKTRGQQVTLSCSPISGHRSVSWYQQTPGQGLQFLFEYFSETQRNKGNFPGRFSGRQFSNSRSEMNVSTLELGDSALYLCASSFSRGRHETQYFGPGTRLLVL.

The chain recombines TRBV11-1 with TRBJ2-1, with D perhaps TRBD2 (5 bases). Germline V lookup: CDR1 SGHAT, CDR2 FQDESV (reference sequence). Trimming left V 3 bases short and J 6 bases short, with 12 bases between. The CDR3 is made up of 14 amino acids. CDR3 amino acids: CASSFGLEANEQFF. The CDR3, as DNA: TGTGCCAGCAGCTTCGGACTGGAGGCCAATGAGCAGTTCTTC.

This chain connects TRBV6-5 to TRBJ1-2; 9 nucleotides match TRBD1. The CDR3 extends over 15 amino acids. The germline gives CDR1 MNHEY, CDR2 SVGAGI. With V trimmed by 4 bases and J by 4 bases, 7 bases remained unmatched. The CDR3 region has the DNA TGTGCCAGCAGTTGGACAGGGGATGTCGCCTATGGCTACACCTTC. Translated, it gives CASSWTGDVAYGYTF.

This clonotype was seen a handful of times. This may arise from a read error, as a much more abundant clone is one base away. This sequence joins TRBV7-9 and TRBJ1-2; 11 bases fit TRBD1. Germline loops: CDR1 SEHNR, CDR2 FQNEAQ (reference sequence). CDR3 length equals 15 residues. The CDR3 coding sequence is TGTGCCAGCAGCCGGGGGGACAGGGGGGTAAATGGCTACCCCTTC. This codes for CASSRGDRGVNGYPF.

For this clonotype: The junction does not match germline at one end; this may be a read error. The V gene is TRBV19, the J gene TRBJ1-2, with a weak D call TRBD1 (5 bases). Germline CDR1 is LNHDA and CDR2 is SQIVND (reference sequence). The CDR3 is 13 amino acids. The CDR3 region is CASSIAGAIGYPF. CDR3 nucleotides: TGTGCCAGTAGTATTGCCGGGGCTATTGGCTACCCCTTC.

In regard to this clonotype: A much larger clone is a single base away; this may be a read error. This chain joins TRBV5-6 and TRBJ1-6, with TRBD1 as a possible D gene (5 bases). The germline gives CDR1 SGHDT, CDR2 YYEEEE. The CDR3 consists of 14 residues. The CDR3 reads CAGSSGTYNSPLHF. The CDR3 bases are TGTGCCGGCAGCTCCGGGACGTATAATTCACCCCTCCACTTT.

This chain uses TRBV7-8 with TRBJ2-3, with 16 bases matching TRBD2. V shed 5 bases, J shed 11 bases, and the junction held 13 bases outside the gene matches. Looked up from germline, CDR1 is SGHVS and CDR2 is FQNEAQ. CDR3 length: 17 residues. The CDR3 bases are TGTGCCAGCAGCCCGACGGGACTAGCGGGAGGGAAGTATGAGCAGTATTTT. Translation: CASSPTGLAGGKYEQYF.

This clonotype was picked up a small number of times. The chain couples TRBV19 to TRBJ2-5, with TRBD2 matching over 12 bases. Trimming removed 5 bases from V and 1 base from J; junction bases left unmatched: 5. Germline V gene data show CDR1 as LNHDA and CDR2 as SQIVND (reference sequence). This CDR3 is 16 amino acids long. CDR3 loop: CASSSTSGSLQETQYF. Here the CDR3 DNA reads TGTGCCAGTAGTTCGACTAGCGGGAGCCTCCAAGAGACCCAGTACTTC. Filled out from reference TRBV19 and TRBJ2-5, the complete variable domain reads DGGITQSPKYLFRKEGQNVTLSCEQNLNHDAMYWYRQDPGQGLRLIYYSQIVNDFQKGDIAEGYSVSREKKESFPLTVTSAQKNPTAFYLCASSSTSGSLQETQYFGPGTRLLVL.